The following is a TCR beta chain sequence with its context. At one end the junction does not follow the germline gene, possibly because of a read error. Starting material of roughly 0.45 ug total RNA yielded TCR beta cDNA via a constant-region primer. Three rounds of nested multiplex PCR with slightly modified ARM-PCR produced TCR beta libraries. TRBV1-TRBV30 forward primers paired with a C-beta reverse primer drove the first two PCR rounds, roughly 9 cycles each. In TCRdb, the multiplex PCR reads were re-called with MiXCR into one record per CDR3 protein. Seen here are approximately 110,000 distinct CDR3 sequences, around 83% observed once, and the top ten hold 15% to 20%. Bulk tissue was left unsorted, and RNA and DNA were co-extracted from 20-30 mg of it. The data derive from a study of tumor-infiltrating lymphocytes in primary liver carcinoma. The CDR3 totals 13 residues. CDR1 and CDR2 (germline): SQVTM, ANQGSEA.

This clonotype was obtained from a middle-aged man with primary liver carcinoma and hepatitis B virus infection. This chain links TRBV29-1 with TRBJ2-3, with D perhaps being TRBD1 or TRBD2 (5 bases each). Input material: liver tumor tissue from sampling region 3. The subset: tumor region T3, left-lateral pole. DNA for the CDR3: TGTAGCGCTTCTGGGGCGTGCACAGATACGCAGTATTTT. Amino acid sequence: CSASGACTDTQYF.